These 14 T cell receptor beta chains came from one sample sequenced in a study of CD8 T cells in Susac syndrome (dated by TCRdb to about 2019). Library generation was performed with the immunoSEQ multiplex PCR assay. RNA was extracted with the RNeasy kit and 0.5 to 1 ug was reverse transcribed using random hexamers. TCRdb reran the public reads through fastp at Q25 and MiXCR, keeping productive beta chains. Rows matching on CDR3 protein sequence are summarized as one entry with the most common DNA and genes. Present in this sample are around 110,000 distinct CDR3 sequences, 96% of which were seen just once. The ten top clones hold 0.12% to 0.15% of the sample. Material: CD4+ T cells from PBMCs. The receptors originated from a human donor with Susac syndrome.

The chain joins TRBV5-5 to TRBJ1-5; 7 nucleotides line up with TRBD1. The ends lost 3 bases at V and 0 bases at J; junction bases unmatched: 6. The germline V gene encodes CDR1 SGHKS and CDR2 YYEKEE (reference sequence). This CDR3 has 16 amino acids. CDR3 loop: CASSCPQGSSNQPQHF. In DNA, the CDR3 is TGTGCCAGCAGCTGCCCACAGGGGTCTAGCAATCAGCCCCAGCATTTT.

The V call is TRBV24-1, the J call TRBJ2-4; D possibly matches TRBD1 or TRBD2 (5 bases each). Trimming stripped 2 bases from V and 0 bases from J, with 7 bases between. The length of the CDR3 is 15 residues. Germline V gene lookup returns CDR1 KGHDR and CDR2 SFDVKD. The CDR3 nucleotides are TGTGCCACCAGTGATTCGGGGCCAGCCAAAAACATTCAGTACTTC. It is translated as CATSDSGPAKNIQYF.

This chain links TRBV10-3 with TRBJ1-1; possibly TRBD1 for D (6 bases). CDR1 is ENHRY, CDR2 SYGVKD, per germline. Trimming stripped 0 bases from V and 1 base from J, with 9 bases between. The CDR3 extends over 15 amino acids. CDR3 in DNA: TGTGCCATCAGTGAGTCGACAGGCCAGAACACTGAAGCTTTCTTT. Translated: CAISESTGQNTEAFF.

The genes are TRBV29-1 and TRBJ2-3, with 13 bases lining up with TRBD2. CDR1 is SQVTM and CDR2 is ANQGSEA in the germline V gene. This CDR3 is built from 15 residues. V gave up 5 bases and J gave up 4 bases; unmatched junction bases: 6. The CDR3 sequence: CSVSGLAGPSDTQYF. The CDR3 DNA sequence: TGCAGCGTTTCGGGACTAGCGGGACCGTCAGATACGCAGTATTTT.

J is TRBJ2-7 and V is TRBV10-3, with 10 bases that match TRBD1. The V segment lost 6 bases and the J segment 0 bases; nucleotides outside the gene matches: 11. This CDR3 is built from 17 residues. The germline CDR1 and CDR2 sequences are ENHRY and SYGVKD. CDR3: CAIRGGQGTRSSYEQYF. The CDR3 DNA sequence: TGTGCCATCAGGGGGGGACAGGGGACTAGGAGCTCCTACGAGCAGTACTTC.

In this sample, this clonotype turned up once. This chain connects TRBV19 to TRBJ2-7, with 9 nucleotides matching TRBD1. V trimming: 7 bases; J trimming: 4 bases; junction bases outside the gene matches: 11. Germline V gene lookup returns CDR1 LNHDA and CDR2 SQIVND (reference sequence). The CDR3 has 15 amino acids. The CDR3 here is CASTPGRTGVYEQYF. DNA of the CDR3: TGTGCCAGTACTCCTGGGAGGACAGGGGTTTACGAGCAGTACTTC. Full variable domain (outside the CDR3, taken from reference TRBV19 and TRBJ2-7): DGGITQSPKYLFRKEGQNVTLSCEQNLNHDAMYWYRQDPGQGLRLIYYSQIVNDFQKGDIAEGYSVSREKKESFPLTVTSAQKNPTAFYLCASTPGRTGVYEQYFGPGTRLTVT.

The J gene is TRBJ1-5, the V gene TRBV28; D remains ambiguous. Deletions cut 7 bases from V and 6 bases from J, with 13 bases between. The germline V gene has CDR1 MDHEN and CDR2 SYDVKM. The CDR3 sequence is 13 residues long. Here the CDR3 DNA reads TGTGCCAGCACCCTCCCGGGTGGTCAGCCCCAGCATTTT. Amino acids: CASTLPGGQPQHF.

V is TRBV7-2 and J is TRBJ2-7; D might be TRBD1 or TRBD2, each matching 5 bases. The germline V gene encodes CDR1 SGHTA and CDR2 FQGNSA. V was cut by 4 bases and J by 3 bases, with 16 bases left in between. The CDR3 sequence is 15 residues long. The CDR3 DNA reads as TGTGCCAGCAGCTCACTCTGGGGGTCCGACTACGAGCAGTACTTC. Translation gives CASSSLWGSDYEQYF.

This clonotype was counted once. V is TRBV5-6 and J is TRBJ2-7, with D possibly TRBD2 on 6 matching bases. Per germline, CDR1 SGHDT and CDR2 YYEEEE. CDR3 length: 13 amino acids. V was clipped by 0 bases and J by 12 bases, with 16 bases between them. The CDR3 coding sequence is TGTGCCAGCAGCTTGGCCACGGTAGCGGCTCCGTACTTC. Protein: CASSLATVAAPYF.

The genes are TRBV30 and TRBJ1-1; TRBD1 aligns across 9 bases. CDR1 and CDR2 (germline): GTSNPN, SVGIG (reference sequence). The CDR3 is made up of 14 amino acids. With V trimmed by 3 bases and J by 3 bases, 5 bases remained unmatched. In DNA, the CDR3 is TGTGCCTGGAGCGATGGGACAGGGCACACTGAAGCTTTCTTT. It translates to CAWSDGTGHTEAFF. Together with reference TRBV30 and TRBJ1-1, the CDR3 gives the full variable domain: SQTIHQWPATLVQPVGSPLSLECTVEGTSNPNLYWYRQAAGRGLQLLFYSVGIGQISSEVPQNLSASRPQDRQFILSSKKLLLSDSGFYLCAWSDGTGHTEAFFGQGTRLTVV.

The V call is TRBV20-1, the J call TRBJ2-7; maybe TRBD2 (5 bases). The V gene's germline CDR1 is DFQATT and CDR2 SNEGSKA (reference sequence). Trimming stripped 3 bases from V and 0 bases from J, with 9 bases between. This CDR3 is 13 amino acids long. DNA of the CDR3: TGCAGTGCTAGTCCTGGGAGCTCCTACGAGCAGTACTTC. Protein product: CSASPGSSYEQYF.

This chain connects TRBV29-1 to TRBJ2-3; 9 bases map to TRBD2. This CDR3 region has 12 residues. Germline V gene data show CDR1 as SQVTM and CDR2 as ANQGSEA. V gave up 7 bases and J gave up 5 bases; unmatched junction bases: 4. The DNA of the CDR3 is TGCAGCGGGTTAGCGGGAGAAGATACGCAGTATTTT. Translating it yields CSGLAGEDTQYF.

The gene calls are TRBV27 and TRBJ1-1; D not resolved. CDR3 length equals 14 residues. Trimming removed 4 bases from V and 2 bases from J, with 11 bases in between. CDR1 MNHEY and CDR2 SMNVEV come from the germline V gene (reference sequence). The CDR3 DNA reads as TGTGCCAGCAGTTCCCCCCGGGTTAACACTGAAGCTTTCTTT. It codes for CASSSPRVNTEAFF.

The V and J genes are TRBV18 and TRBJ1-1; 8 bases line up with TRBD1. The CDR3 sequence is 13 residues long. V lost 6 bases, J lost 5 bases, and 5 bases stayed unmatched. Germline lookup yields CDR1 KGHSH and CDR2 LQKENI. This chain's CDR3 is CASSFDRGTEAFF. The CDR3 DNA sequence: TGTGCCAGCTCCTTCGACAGGGGTACTGAAGCTTTCTTT.